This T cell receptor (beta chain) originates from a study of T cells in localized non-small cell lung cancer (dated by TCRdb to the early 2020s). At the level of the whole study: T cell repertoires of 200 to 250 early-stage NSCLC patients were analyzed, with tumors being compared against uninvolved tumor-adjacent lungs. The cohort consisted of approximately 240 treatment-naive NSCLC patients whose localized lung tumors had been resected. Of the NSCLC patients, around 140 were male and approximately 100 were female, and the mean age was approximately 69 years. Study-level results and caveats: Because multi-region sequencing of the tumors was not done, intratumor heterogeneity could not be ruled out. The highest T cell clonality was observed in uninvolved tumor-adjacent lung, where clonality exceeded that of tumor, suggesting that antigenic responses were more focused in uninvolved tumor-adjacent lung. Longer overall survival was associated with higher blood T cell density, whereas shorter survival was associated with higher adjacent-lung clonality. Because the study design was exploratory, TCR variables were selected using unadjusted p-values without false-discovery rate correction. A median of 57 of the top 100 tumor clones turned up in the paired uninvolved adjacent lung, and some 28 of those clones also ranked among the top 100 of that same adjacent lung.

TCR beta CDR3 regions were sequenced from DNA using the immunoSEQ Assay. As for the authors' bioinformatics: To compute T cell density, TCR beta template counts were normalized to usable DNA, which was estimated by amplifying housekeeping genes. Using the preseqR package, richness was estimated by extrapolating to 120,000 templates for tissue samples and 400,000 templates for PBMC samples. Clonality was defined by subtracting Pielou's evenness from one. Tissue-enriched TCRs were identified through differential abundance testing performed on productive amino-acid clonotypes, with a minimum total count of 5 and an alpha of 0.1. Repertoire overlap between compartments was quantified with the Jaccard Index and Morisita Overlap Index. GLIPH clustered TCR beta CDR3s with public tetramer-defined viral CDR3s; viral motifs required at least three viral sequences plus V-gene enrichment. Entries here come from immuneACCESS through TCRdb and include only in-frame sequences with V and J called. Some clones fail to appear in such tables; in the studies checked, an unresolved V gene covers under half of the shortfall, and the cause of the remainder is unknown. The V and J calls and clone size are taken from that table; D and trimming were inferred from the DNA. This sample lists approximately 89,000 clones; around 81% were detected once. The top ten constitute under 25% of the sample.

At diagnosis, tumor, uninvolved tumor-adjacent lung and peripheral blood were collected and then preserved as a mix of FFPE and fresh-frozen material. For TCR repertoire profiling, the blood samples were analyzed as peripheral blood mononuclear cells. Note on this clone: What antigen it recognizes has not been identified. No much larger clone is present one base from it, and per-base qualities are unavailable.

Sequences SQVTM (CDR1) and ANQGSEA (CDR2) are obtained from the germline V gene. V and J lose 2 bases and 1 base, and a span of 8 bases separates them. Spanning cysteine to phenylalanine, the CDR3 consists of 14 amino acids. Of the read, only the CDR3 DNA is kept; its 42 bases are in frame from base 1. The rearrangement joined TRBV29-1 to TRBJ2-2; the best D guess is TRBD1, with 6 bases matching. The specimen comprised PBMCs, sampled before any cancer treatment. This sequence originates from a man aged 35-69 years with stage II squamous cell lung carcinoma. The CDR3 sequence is CSVELQGNTGELFF. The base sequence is TGCAGCGTTGAACTACAGGGGAACACCGGGGAGCTGTTTTTT.